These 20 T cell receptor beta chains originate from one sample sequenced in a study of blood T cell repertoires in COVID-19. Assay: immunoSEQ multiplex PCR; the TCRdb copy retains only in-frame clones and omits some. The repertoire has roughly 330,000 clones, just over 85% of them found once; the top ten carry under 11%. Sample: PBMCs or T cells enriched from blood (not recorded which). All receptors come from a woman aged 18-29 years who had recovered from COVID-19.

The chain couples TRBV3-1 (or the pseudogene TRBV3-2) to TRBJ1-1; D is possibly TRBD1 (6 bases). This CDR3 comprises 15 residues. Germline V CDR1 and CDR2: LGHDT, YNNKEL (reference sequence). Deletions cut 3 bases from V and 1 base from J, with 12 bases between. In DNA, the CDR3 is TGTGCCAGCAGCCATTGGACAGAACCGAACACTGAAGCTTTCTTT. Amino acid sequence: CASSHWTEPNTEAFF.

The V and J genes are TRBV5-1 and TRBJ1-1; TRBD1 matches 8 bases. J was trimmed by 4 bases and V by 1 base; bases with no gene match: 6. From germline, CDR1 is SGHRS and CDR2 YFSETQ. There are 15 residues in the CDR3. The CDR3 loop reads CASSLLSTGGTEAFF. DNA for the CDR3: TGCGCCAGCAGCTTGTTGTCCACAGGGGGCACTGAAGCTTTCTTT.

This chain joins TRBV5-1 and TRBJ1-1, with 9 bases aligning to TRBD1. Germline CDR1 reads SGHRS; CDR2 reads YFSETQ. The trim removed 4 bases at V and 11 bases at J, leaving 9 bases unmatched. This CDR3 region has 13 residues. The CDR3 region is CASSPGTGTDAFF. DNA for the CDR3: TGCGCCAGCAGCCCAGGGACAGGGACGGATGCTTTCTTT.

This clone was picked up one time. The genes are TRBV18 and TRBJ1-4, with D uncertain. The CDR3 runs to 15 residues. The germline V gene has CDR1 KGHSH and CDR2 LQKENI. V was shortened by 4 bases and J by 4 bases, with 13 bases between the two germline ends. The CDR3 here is CASSQRSRGNEKLFF. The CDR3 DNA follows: TGTGCCAGCTCACAAAGATCGCGGGGTAATGAAAAACTGTTTTTT. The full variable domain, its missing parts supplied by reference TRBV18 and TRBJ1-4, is NAGVMQNPRHLVRRRGQEARLRCSPMKGHSHVYWYRQLPEEGLKFMVYLQKENIIDESGMPKERFSAEFPKEGPSILRIQQVVRGDSAAYFCASSQRSRGNEKLFFGSGTQLSVL.

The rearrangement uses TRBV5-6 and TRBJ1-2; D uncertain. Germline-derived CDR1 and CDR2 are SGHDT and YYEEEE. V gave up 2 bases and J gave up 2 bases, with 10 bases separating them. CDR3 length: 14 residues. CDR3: CASSFDNKNYGYTF. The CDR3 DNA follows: TGTGCCAGCAGCTTCGACAACAAAAACTATGGCTACACCTTC.

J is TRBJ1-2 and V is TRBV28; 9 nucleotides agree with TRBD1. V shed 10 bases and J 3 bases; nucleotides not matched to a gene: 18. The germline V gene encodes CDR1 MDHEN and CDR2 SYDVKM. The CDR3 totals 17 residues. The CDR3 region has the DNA TGTGCCATCGGTGCCGGAATCGGGACAGGGCAGGACTATGGCTACACCTTC. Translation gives CAIGAGIGTGQDYGYTF.

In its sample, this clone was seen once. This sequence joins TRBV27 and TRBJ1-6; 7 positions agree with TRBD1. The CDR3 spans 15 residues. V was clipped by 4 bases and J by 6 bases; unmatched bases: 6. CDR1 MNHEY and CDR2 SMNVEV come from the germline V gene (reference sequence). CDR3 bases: TGTGCCAGCAGTTCCGGGACAGTGATTAATTCACCCCTCCACTTT. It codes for CASSSGTVINSPLHF.

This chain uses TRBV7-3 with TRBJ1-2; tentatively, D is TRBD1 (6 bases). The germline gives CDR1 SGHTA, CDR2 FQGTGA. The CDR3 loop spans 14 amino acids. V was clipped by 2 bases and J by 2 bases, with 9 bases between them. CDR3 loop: CASSLQGINYGYTF. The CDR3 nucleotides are TGTGCCAGCAGCTTACAGGGGATAAACTATGGCTACACCTTC.

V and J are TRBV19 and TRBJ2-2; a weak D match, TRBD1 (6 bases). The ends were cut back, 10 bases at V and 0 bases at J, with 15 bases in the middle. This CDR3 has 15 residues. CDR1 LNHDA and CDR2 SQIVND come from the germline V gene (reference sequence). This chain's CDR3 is CATVKDRSNTGELFF. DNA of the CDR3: TGTGCCACCGTCAAAGACAGGTCGAACACCGGGGAGCTGTTTTTT.

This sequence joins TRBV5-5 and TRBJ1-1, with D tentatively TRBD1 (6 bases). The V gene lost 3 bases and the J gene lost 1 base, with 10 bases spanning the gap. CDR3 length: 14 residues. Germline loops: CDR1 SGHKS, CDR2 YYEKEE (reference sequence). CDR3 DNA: TGTGCCAGCAGCTATGGACAGCAGAACACTGAAGCTTTCTTT. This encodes CASSYGQQNTEAFF.

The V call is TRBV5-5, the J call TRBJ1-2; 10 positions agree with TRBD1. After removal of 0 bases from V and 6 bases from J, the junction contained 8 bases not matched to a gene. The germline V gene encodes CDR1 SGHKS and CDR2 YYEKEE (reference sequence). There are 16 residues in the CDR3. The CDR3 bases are TGTGCCAGCAGCTTGGGAACGACAGGGGGCGCAGATGGCTACACCTTC. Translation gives CASSLGTTGGADGYTF.

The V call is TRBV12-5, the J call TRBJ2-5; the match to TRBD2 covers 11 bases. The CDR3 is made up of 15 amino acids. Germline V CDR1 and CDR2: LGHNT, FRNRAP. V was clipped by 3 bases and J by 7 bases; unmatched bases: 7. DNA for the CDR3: TGTGCTAGTGGTTTCCTAGCGGGGGGCCAGGGGACCCAGTACTTC. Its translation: CASGFLAGGQGTQYF.

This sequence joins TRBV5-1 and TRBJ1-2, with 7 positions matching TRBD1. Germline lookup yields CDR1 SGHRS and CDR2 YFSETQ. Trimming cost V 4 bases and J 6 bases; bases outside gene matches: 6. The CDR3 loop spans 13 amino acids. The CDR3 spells CASSPTGVDGYTF. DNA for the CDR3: TGCGCCAGCAGCCCTACAGGGGTAGATGGCTACACCTTC.

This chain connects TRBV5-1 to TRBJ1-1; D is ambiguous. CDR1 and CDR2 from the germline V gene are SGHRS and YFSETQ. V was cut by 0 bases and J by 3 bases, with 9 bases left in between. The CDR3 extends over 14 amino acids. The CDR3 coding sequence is TGCGCCAGCAGCTTGGATGGCGGTCACACTGAAGCTTTCTTT. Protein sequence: CASSLDGGHTEAFF.

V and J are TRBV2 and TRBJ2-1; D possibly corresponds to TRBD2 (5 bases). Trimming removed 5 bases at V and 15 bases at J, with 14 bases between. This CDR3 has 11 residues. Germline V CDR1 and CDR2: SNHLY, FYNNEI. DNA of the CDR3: TGTGCCAGCAGTACTCCACCCCGGGGGTTCTTC. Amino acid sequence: CASSTPPRGFF.

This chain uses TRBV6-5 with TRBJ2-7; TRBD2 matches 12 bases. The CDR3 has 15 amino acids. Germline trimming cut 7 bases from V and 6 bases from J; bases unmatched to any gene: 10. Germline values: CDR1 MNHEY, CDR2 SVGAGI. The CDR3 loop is CASTPLAGGGGEQYF. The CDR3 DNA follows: TGTGCCAGCACTCCCCTAGCGGGAGGGGGAGGCGAGCAGTACTTC.

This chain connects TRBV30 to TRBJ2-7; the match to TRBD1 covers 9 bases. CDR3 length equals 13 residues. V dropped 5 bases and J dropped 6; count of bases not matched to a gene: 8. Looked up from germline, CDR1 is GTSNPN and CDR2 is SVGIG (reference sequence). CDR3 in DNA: TGTGCCTGGGGTGGACAGGGGTTCGGCGAGCAGTACTTC. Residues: CAWGGQGFGEQYF.

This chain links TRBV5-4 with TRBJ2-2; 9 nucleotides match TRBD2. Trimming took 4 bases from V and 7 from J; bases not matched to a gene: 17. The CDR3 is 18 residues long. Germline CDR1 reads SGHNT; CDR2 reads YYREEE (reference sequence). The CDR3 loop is CASSPGGASGARSGELFF. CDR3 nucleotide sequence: TGTGCCAGCAGCCCTGGAGGGGCTAGCGGGGCTCGGAGCGGGGAGCTGTTTTTT.

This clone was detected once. The CDR3 reads CAWTSGSLSTDTQYF. CDR3 bases: TGTGCCTGGACTAGCGGGAGTTTAAGCACAGATACGCAGTATTTT. V usage is TRBV30 and J usage is TRBJ2-3, with TRBD2 identical over 10 bases. The germline CDR1 and CDR2 sequences are GTSNPN and SVGIG (reference sequence). V was clipped by 4 bases and J by 0 bases; unmatched bases: 4. The CDR3 loop spans 15 amino acids.

The CDR3 DNA is TGTGCCAGCAGCTCTCAACCTTTGCGGGGAAACACCATATATTTT. Its translation is CASSSQPLRGNTIYF. The rearrangement links TRBV7-9 to TRBJ1-3; D gene ambiguous. V was pared by 4 bases and J by 4 bases, with 14 bases between. The CDR3 loop spans 15 amino acids. CDR1 is SEHNR and CDR2 is FQNEAQ in the germline V gene (reference sequence).